The next 25 T cell receptor beta chains were all read from a single sample in a study of blood T cell repertoires in COVID-19. Measured with immunoSEQ multiplex PCR; TCRdb has only the in-frame clones, and not every one. The table shows fewer than 300,000 clones, with about 80% occurring only once. Sequencing was performed on peripheral blood. These receptors originate from a woman aged 80 or over with acute or convalescent COVID-19.

This clone showed up just a few times. The V call is TRBV18, the J call TRBJ1-1, with a weak D call TRBD1 (5 bases). Trimming shortened V by 3 bases and J by 1 base, and 15 bases separated the two germline ends. The CDR3 totals 16 residues. Germline lookup yields CDR1 KGHSH and CDR2 LQKENI. This CDR3 reads CASSPADRGKNTEAFF. For the CDR3, the DNA is TGTGCCAGCTCACCCGCTGACAGAGGAAAGAACACTGAAGCTTTCTTT.

The rearrangement uses TRBV11-2 and TRBJ2-3; D gene uncertain. This CDR3 spans 14 amino acids. The V end was cut by 6 bases, the J end by 0 bases, with 10 bases between. In germline, CDR1 is SGHAT, CDR2 FQNNGV. Here the CDR3 DNA reads TGTGCCAGCAGTACGAGCTCTAGCACAGATACGCAGTATTTT. Protein: CASSTSSSTDTQYF.

Details on this clone: The sample holds other DNA sequences that translate to the same CDR3. V is TRBV6-5 and J is TRBJ2-1; D is perhaps TRBD2 (5 bases). The CDR3 contains 11 residues. V lost 9 bases and J 8 bases, leaving 11 bases between the germline ends. Germline V gene sequence: CDR1 MNHEY, CDR2 SVGAGI. The CDR3 here is CASSRGYEQFF. CDR3 in DNA: TGTGCCAGTAGTCGCGGGTATGAGCAGTTCTTC.

At least ten counts were recorded for this clone. This sequence joins TRBV29-1 and TRBJ2-1, with 10 bases identical to TRBD1. The CDR3 spans 15 residues. The V and J ends lost 4 bases and 4 bases, in that order; junction bases with no gene match: 7. Looked up from germline, CDR1 is SQVTM and CDR2 is ANQGSEA. CDR3 region: CSVGGGTGVYNEQFF. The CDR3 DNA sequence: TGCAGCGTTGGGGGTGGGACAGGGGTGTACAATGAGCAGTTCTTC.

The V and J genes are TRBV6-8 and TRBJ2-1; D call uncertain. The germline CDR1 and CDR2 sequences are MNHGY and SAAAGT. The length of the CDR3 is 15 residues. V lost 6 bases to trimming and J lost 4 bases, with 16 bases between them. The CDR3 sequence is CASSLVGERYNEQFF. The CDR3 region has the DNA TGTGCCAGCAGCCTGGTAGGAGAGCGATACAATGAGCAGTTCTTC.

This chain links TRBV12-3 or TRBV12-4 with TRBJ2-5, with a possible D match to TRBD1 (6 bases). The V and J ends lost 7 bases and 5 bases respectively, with 14 bases between them. The CDR3 runs to 13 residues. CDR3: CASTGVLGETQYF. Written as DNA, the CDR3 is TGTGCCAGCACAGGGGTTTTGGGTGAGACCCAGTACTTC.

This clone was detected many times. The rearrangement joins TRBV6-5 to TRBJ1-6, with 8 positions matching TRBD1. The CDR3 spans 15 residues. The trim removed 5 bases at V and 14 bases at J, leaving 14 bases unmatched. Germline CDR1 reads MNHEY; CDR2 reads SVGAGI. The CDR3 here is CASSNQYDRGKTLHF. DNA of the CDR3: TGTGCCAGCAGTAACCAATACGACAGGGGAAAGACCCTCCACTTT.

The rearrangement joins TRBV5-1 to TRBJ2-5; the D is unclear. The V end lost 0 bases, the J end lost 5 bases, and 8 bases lay between the germline ends. The germline CDR1 and CDR2 sequences are SGHRS and YFSETQ. This CDR3 is built from 13 residues. The CDR3 nucleotides read TGCGCCAGCAGCTTGGCGTCCCAGGAGACCCAGTACTTC. It codes for CASSLASQETQYF.

The rearrangement links TRBV29-1 to TRBJ1-2; perhaps TRBD1 as D (6 bases). V lost 7 bases, J lost 4 bases, and 19 bases lay in between. The CDR3 is 14 amino acids. Per the germline V gene, CDR1 is SQVTM and CDR2 is ANQGSEA. The CDR3 loop reads CSGVITGRGYGYTF. Written as DNA, the CDR3 is TGCAGCGGCGTCATTACAGGGAGGGGCTATGGCTACACCTTC.

This chain connects TRBV9 to TRBJ2-3; TRBD2 aligns across 9 bases. The germline V gene has CDR1 SGDLS and CDR2 YYNGEE. The CDR3 totals 15 residues. Trimming cost V 3 bases and J 0 bases; bases outside gene matches: 2. The CDR3 DNA reads TGTGCCAGCAGCGCTAGCGGGGTTAGCACAGATACGCAGTATTTT. Protein sequence: CASSASGVSTDTQYF.

This sequence joins TRBV13 and TRBJ2-7; TRBD1 is a possible D gene (6 bases). V was clipped by 0 bases and J by 7 bases, with 16 bases between them. Germline-derived CDR1 and CDR2 are PRHDT and FYEKMQ (reference sequence). This CDR3 spans 15 amino acids. CDR3 amino acids: CASSLGSLGGREQYF. The CDR3 nucleotides are TGTGCCAGCAGCTTAGGATCGCTAGGGGGAAGGGAGCAGTACTTC.

The rearrangement links TRBV6-5 to TRBJ1-5; D is uncertain. The length of the CDR3 is 14 residues. V lost 6 bases and J 3 bases, leaving 12 bases between the germline ends. Germline V gene sequence: CDR1 MNHEY, CDR2 SVGAGI. The CDR3 loop is CASRPVANNQPQHF. The CDR3 nucleotides are TGTGCCAGCAGACCCGTAGCGAACAATCAGCCCCAGCATTTT.

The chain recombines TRBV7-2 with TRBJ1-5; 7 bases align to TRBD1. CDR1 and CDR2 (germline): SGHTA, FQGNSA. This CDR3 region has 17 residues. Unmatched junction bases numbered 10, after V lost 1 base and J lost 4 bases. Here the CDR3 reads CASSLGAGQVGNQPQHF. CDR3 nucleotides: TGTGCCAGCAGCTTAGGGGCCGGACAGGTCGGGAATCAGCCCCAGCATTTT.

This clone occurred once. The rearrangement joins TRBV5-4 to TRBJ2-1, with D possibly matching TRBD2 (5 bases). This CDR3 comprises 15 residues. V shed 5 bases and J shed 1 base, with 13 bases lying between them. Germline V lookup: CDR1 SGHNT, CDR2 YYREEE (reference sequence). The CDR3 sequence is CASSHTSPSYNEQFF. In nucleotides, the CDR3 is TGTGCCAGCAGTCACACTAGTCCATCCTACAATGAGCAGTTCTTC.

This clone showed up just a few times. The chain employs TRBV18 and TRBJ2-1; 10 bases are shared with TRBD2. This CDR3 spans 17 amino acids. Germline CDR1 KGHSH, CDR2 LQKENI. V lost 1 base, J lost 10 bases, and 13 bases stayed unmatched. CDR3 nucleotide sequence: TGTGCCAGCTCACCACTCATGGTTGGACTAGCGGCCCACGAGCAGTTCTTC. Protein product: CASSPLMVGLAAHEQFF.

This chain joins TRBV19 and TRBJ2-5; D call uncertain. The CDR3 spans 11 residues. The germline V gene has CDR1 LNHDA and CDR2 SQIVND (reference sequence). The germline V and J ends were trimmed by 6 bases and 4 bases, with 6 bases remaining between them. The CDR3 sequence: CASSGGETQYF. CDR3 bases: TGTGCCAGTAGCGGCGGAGAGACCCAGTACTTC.

The CDR3 loop is CASSQLAGGGDEQYF. CDR3 in DNA: TGTGCCAGCTCCCAACTAGCGGGAGGGGGTGACGAGCAGTACTTC. The chain is built from TRBV18 and TRBJ2-7, with 13 bases aligning to TRBD2. The V gene end was trimmed by 6 bases and the J gene end by 5 bases; junction bases not matched to a gene: 7. From germline, CDR1 is KGHSH and CDR2 LQKENI. The CDR3 loop spans 15 amino acids.

The chain combines TRBV11-1 with TRBJ1-2; D perhaps matches TRBD1 (6 bases). Germline values: CDR1 SGHAT, CDR2 FQDESV (reference sequence). The CDR3 is 13 amino acids. V lost 5 bases and J 3 bases, leaving 10 bases between the germline ends. The CDR3 nucleotides read TGTGCCAGCAGCCGAGGACAGTACTATGGCTACACCTTC. Translated, it gives CASSRGQYYGYTF.

This chain connects TRBV10-3 to TRBJ2-5; TRBD2 aligns across 11 bases. J lost 5 bases, V lost 7 bases, and 9 bases had no gene match. Germline CDR1 and CDR2: ENHRY and SYGVKD. There are 15 residues in the CDR3. The CDR3 protein is CAIKIAGGPRETQYF. The DNA of the CDR3 is TGTGCCATCAAAATAGCGGGAGGGCCGAGGGAGACCCAGTACTTC.

The genes are TRBV11-2 and TRBJ2-7, with 9 bases identical to TRBD2. Looked up from germline, CDR1 is SGHAT and CDR2 is FQNNGV. The CDR3 totals 16 residues. V lost 5 bases, J lost 2 bases, and 10 bases stayed unmatched. CDR3 DNA: TGTGCCAGCAGCGAACGGGGTAGCGGGAGTACCTACGAGCAGTACTTC. Translating it yields CASSERGSGSTYEQYF. The full variable domain, rest sourced from reference TRBV11-2 and TRBJ2-7, is EAGVAQSPRYKIIEKRQSVAFWCNPISGHATLYWYQQILGQGPKLLIQFQNNGVVDDSQLPKDRFSAERLKGVDSTLKIQPAKLEDSAVYLCASSERGSGSTYEQYFGPGTRLTVT.

J is TRBJ1-2 and V is TRBV4-1, with 10 bases fitting TRBD1. V lost 2 bases to trimming and J lost 6 bases; unmatched junction nucleotides: 6. CDR3 length equals 15 residues. Germline CDR1 MGHRA, CDR2 YSYEKL. CDR3 region: CASSQSGDRGDGYTF. CDR3 nucleotide sequence: TGCGCCAGCAGCCAAAGTGGGGACAGGGGAGATGGCTACACCTTC.

The chain links TRBV3-1 (or the pseudogene TRBV3-2) to TRBJ1-2; D gene unclear. Germline CDR1 is LGHDT and CDR2 is YNNKEL (reference sequence). The CDR3 spans 16 residues. Trimming took off 4 bases at V and 0 bases at J, with 15 bases between the two ends. DNA of the CDR3: TGTGCCAGCAGCCCTCCAGGAGGAGCTTCTAACTATGGCTACACCTTC. This sequence encodes CASSPPGGASNYGYTF.

V usage is TRBV6-2 or TRBV6-3 and J usage is TRBJ1-5; D may be TRBD1 (6 bases). V was trimmed by 2 bases and J by 0 bases, leaving 14 bases between them. CDR1 MNHEY and CDR2 SVGEGT come from the germline V gene. There are 17 residues in the CDR3. CDR3: CASSYAVGALSNQPQHF. The CDR3 DNA sequence: TGTGCCAGCAGTTACGCGGTGGGGGCCCTTAGCAATCAGCCCCAGCATTTT.

The gene calls are TRBV2 and TRBJ1-1; 7 bases map to TRBD1. This CDR3 is built from 13 residues. Germline CDR1 is SNHLY and CDR2 is FYNNEI. Trimming cost V 3 bases and J 7 bases; bases outside gene matches: 5. In DNA form, the CDR3 reads TGTGCCAGCAGTGAGTATCGGGACAGTGAAGCTTTCTTT. It translates to CASSEYRDSEAFF.

This clone was detected a few times. DNA for the CDR3: TGCGCCAGCAGCTGGACAGTCAGACAAGAGACCCAGTACTTC. This sequence encodes CASSWTVRQETQYF. V gene TRBV5-1 combines with J gene TRBJ2-5; tentatively, D is TRBD1 (6 bases). Per germline, CDR1 SGHRS and CDR2 YFSETQ. Between the trimmed V and J ends, which lost 3 bases and 2 bases, there was a span of 11 bases. This CDR3 spans 14 amino acids.